This is a list of T cell receptor delta chains from one sample in a study of gamma-delta T cells after stem cell transplantation. With CATT, TCRdb re-called clones from the RT-PCR reads. Of some 2,400 delta-chain clones listed, roughly 46% were seen once; the top ten hold less than 25%. The source material was gamma-delta T cells. The receptors were sampled from a human donor. It is not recorded whose cells these are; they may come from a transplant donor. The CDR3 runs from the conserved cysteine through the conserved F or W. The D gene is left open where the match is weak. Clone size, where shown, is once, few, many, or a class for clones that have expanded.

>TRDD3|TRDV2|.|TRDJ3
TGTGCCTGTGACCCCTTACTGGGGGATAACCCCTCCTGGGACACCCGACAGATGTTTTTC
CACDPLLGDNPSWDTRQMFF
>TRDD3|TRDV2|.|TRDJ1
TGTGCCTGTGACTCAATCCTGGGGGATACCGTCATATTT
CACDSILGDTVIF
>.|TRDV2|.|TRDJ1
TGTGCCTGTGACACCGTGGGGGCCCTACGATCAATCACCGATAAACTCATCTTT
CACDTVGALRSITDKLIF
>TRDD3|TRDV2|.|TRDJ1
TGTGCCTGTGACACTCTGGGGGATACGCGGGCGGTGTCCGATAAACTCATCTTT
CACDTLGDTRAVSDKLIF
>TRDD3|TRDV2|.|TRDJ1
TGTGCCTCTCTCCAACTGGGGGATACTTCGTACACCGATAAACTCATCTTT
CASLQLGDTSYTDKLIF
>TRDD3|TRDV2|.|TRDJ1
TGTGCCTGTGATCGGCTGAAGAGTGCGGGGGATACTCCCGATAAACTCATCTTT
CACDRLKSAGDTPDKLIF
>.|TRDV2|.|TRDJ1
TGTGCCTGTGACACTGTCTCCACGACCGATAAACTCATCTTT
CACDTVSTTDKLIF
>TRDD3|TRDV2|few|TRDJ1
TGTGCCTGTGACAACCTGGGGGACACCCCGAATAAACTCATCTTT
CACDNLGDTPNKLIF
>TRDD3|TRDV2|few|TRDJ1
TGTGCCTGTGACACACTGGGGGATACTAGGACCGATAAACTCATCTTT
CACDTLGDTRTDKLIF
>TRDD3|TRDV2|.|TRDJ1
TGTGCCTGTGAAATACTGGGGGCTACGAGGTGGACCGATAAACTCATCTTT
CACEILGATRWTDKLIF
>TRDD3|TRDV2|few|TRDJ1
TGTGCCTTTTATACTGGGGACCACACCGATAAACTCATCTTT
CAFYTGDHTDKLIF
>.|TRDV2|.|TRDJ1
TGTGCCTGTGACACCGTCACTGCTGGGATGTACACCGAGAAACTCATCTTT
CACDTVTAGMYTEKLIF
>TRDD3|TRDV2|.|TRDJ1
TGTGCCTGTGACACGGCAGCCACTGGGGGACAGACCTCTTACACCGATACACTCATCTTT
CACDTAATGGQTSYTDTLIF
>TRDD3|TRDV2|.|TRDJ1
TGTGCCTGTGACATACTGGAGGGGGATACTTCGCACACCGATAAACTCATCTTT
CACDILEGDTSHTDKLIF
>TRDD2|TRDV1|.|TRDJ1
TGTGCTCTTGGGGACCAATTCCTACACGGCGTACTGCTGTACACCGATAAACTCATCTTT
CALGDQFLHGVLLYTDKLIF
>TRDD3|TRDV2|.|TRDJ1
TGTGCCTGTGACACCGTTGGAACCAGGGGGATTAGCACCGATAAACTCATCTTT
CACDTVGTRGISTDKLIF
>TRDD3|TRDV2|.|TRDJ1
TGTGCCTGTGACACTCTCTCCGGGTACTGGGGCACCACCGATAAACTCATCTTT
CACDTLSGYWGTTDKLIF
>TRDD3|TRDV2|large|TRDJ1
TGTGCCTGTGACACCGTCGGGGATAGGACCGATAAACTCATCTTT
CACDTVGDRTDKLIF
>.|TRDV2|.|TRDJ1
TGTGCCTGTGACATACTTCGGGACGGTACTGGGTACACCGATAAACTCATCTTT
CACDILRDGTGYTDKLIF
>.|TRDV2|.|TRDJ1
TGTGCCTGTGACACCTTGGGGGTCCTCCGGTACACCGATAAACTCATCTTT
CACDTLGVLRYTDKLIF
>.|TRDV2|.|TRDJ1
TGTGCCTGTGAGCCACTGGCCCCGAACGGGCCCGATAAACCCATCTTT
CACEPLAPNGPDKPIF
>TRDD3|TRDV2|.|TRDJ3
TGTGCCTGTGACTGGGCTGGGGGGAGCTCCTGGGACACCCGACAGATGTTTTTC
CACDWAGGSSWDTRQMFF
>.|TRDV2|medium-sized|TRDJ1
TGTGCCTGTGACAAATTACTGGGCTCCTCTTTTACCGATAAACTCATCTTT
CACDKLLGSSFTDKLIF
>TRDD3|TRDV2|few|TRDJ1
TGTGCCTGTGACACCCTGGGGGATACAAACGATAAACTCATCTTT
CACDTLGDTNDKLIF
>TRDD3|TRDV2|large|TRDJ1
TGTGCCTGTGACCTACTGGGGGACCTCGATAAACTCATCTTT
CACDLLGDLDKLIF
>TRDD3|TRDV2|few|TRDJ1
TGTGCCTGTGACCCGCTGGGGGCTCACACCGATAAACTCATCTTT
CACDPLGAHTDKLIF
>TRDD3|TRDV2|.|TRDJ1
TGTGCCTGTGACGCATGGGGGATCGACACCGATAAACTCATCTTT
CACDAWGIDTDKLIF
>TRDD3|TRDV2|once|TRDJ1
TGTGCCTGTGACACCCTCTGGGGGATTCACACCGATAAACTCATCTTT
CACDTLWGIHTDKLIF
>.|TRDV2|.|TRDJ3
TGTGCCTGTGACGAGGTTCTACGGGACACCCGACAGATGTTTTTC
CACDEVLRDTRQMFF
>TRDD3|TRDV2|few|TRDJ1
TGTGCCTGTGACTTTCTACGTCTCGGGGATACGGTCCGAGATAAACTCATCTTT
CACDFLRLGDTVRDKLIF
>TRDD3|TRDV2|medium-sized|TRDJ1
TGTGCCTGTGACACTCTGGGGGATACCCGAACGAAACTCATCTTT
CACDTLGDTRTKLIF
>TRDD3|TRDV2|.|TRDJ1
TGTGCCTGTGATACAGTAGCTGGGGGATACCGGGTTACCGATAAACTCATCTTT
CACDTVAGGYRVTDKLIF
>TRDD3|TRDV2|few|TRDJ1
TGTGCCTGTGACACGCTTTACTGGGGGATAAACACCGATAAACTCATCTTT
CACDTLYWGINTDKLIF